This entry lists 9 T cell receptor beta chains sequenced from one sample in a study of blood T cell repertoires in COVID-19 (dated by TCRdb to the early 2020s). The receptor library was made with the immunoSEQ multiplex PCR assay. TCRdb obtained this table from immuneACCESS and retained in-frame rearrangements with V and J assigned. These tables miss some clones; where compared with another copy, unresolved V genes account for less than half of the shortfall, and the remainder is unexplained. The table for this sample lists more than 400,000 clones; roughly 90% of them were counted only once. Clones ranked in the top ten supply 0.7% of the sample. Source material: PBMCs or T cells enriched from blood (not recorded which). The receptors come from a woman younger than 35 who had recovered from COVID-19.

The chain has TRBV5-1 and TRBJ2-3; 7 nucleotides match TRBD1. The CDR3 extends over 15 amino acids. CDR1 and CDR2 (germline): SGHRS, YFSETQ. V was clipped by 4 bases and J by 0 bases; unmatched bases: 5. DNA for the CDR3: TGCGCCAGCAGCGCCGGGACAGTTAGCACAGATACGCAGTATTTT. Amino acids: CASSAGTVSTDTQYF.

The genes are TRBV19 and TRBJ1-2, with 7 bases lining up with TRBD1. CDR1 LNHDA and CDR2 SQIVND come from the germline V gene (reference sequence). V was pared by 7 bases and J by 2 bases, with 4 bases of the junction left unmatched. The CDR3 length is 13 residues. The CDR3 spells CASTATGNYGYTF. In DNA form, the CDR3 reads TGTGCCAGTACCGCGACAGGGAACTATGGCTACACCTTC. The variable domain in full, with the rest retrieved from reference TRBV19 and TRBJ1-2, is DGGITQSPKYLFRKEGQNVTLSCEQNLNHDAMYWYRQDPGQGLRLIYYSQIVNDFQKGDIAEGYSVSREKKESFPLTVTSAQKNPTAFYLCASTATGNYGYTFGSGTRLTVV.

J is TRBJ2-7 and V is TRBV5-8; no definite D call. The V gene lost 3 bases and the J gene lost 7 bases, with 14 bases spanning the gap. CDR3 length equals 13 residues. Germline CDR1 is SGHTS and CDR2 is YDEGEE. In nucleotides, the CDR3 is TGTGCCAGCAGCTCCCGTGCCGGGTGGGAGCAGTACTTC. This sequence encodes CASSSRAGWEQYF. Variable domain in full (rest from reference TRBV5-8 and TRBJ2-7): EAGVTQSPTHLIKTRGQQATLRCSPISGHTSVYWYQQALGLGLQFLLWYDEGEERNRGNFPPRFSGRQFPNYSSELNVNALELEDSALYLCASSSRAGWEQYFGPGTRLTVT.

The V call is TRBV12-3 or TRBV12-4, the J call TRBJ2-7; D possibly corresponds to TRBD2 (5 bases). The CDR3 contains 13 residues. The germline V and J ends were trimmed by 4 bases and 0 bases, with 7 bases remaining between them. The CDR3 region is CASSSGSSYEQYF. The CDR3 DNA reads TGTGCCAGCAGTTCGGGGAGCTCCTACGAGCAGTACTTC.

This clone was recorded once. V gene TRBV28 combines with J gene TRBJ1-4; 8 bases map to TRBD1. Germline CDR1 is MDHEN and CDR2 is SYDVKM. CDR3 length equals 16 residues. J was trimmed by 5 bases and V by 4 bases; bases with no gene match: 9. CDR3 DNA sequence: TGTGCCAGCAGTTCCCCGACAGGGGCGAGGAATGAAAAACTGTTTTTT. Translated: CASSSPTGARNEKLFF.

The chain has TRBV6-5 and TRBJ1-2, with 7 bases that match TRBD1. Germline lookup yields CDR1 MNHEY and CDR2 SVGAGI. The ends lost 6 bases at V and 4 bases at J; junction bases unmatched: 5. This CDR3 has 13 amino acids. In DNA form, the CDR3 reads TGTGCCAGCAGCTCAGACAGGGCCTATGGCTACACCTTC. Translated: CASSSDRAYGYTF.

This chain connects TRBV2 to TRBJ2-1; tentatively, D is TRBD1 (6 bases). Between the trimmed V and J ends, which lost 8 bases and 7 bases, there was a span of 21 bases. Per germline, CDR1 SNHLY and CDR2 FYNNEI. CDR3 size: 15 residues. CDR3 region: CASLAPTGTDNEQFF. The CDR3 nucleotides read TGTGCCAGCCTAGCACCAACAGGGACGGATAATGAGCAGTTCTTC.

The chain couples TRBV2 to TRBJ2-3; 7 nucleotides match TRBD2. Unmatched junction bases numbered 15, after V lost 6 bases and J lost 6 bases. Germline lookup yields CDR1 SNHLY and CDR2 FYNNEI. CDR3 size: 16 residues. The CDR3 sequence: CASSPNLGWGGDTQYF. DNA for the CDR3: TGTGCCAGCAGCCCGAACCTCGGGTGGGGAGGGGATACGCAGTATTTT. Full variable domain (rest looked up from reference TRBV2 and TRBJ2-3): EPEVTQTPSHQVTQMGQEVILRCVPISNHLYFYWYRQILGQKVEFLVSFYNNEISEKSEIFDDQFSVERPDGSNFTLKIRSTKLEDSAMYFCASSPNLGWGGDTQYFGPGTRLTVL.

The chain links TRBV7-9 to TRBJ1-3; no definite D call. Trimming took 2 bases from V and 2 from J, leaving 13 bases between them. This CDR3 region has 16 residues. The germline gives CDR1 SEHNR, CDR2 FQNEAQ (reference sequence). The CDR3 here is CASSLLSLGAGNTIYF. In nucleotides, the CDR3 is TGTGCCAGCAGCTTATTGTCTCTGGGAGCTGGAAACACCATATATTTT.